This T cell receptor beta chain was captured by sequencing in a study of CD8+ T cells in alopecia areata (dated by TCRdb to 2017 to 2018). About the study as a whole: In both human patients and the C3H/HeJ mouse model, the study applied high-throughput TCRbeta sequencing to look at T cell clonal expansion in alopecia areata. RNA was obtained with the PAXgene miRNA kit for fixed scalp, the miRNeasy kit for PBMCs, and the RNeasy kit for mouse skin. TCRbeta CDR3 regions were amplified by immunoSEQ multiplex PCR with 35 Vbeta forward and 13 Jbeta reverse primers. Clonality in the scalp was compared among normal scalp (n=4), patchy alopecia areata scalp (n=8), and alopecia totalis/universalis scalp (n=8). Human TCRbeta sequencing covered scalp tissue and sorted CD4+ and CD8+ peripheral blood T cells from patchy and totalis/universalis alopecia areata patients and healthy controls.

Libraries were made using the immunoSEQ multiplex PCR assay. For TCR sequencing, RNA was extracted from every sample and reverse transcribed into cDNA to serve as template. SuperScript III was used for first-strand cDNA synthesis, primed with a 2:1 mix of oligo-dT and random hexamers. A synthetic immune receptor repertoire was used to gauge amplification bias, and whatever bias remained was removed computationally. From the authors' description of their analysis: Raw reads were preprocessed to remove errors, and CDR3 was defined according to IMGT conventions as the region from the conserved cysteine to phenylalanine. Clonality was computed as 1 minus the Shannon entropy, with the entropy normalized by log2 of the number of productive unique TCRs. Whether each scalp clone was CD4 or CD8 was inferred by checking scalp TCRbeta sequences against the CD4 and CD8 repertoires from sorted blood. TCRdb re-hosts the immuneACCESS table, in-frame sequences only. Its copies lack some clones; in the studies checked, an unresolved V gene accounts for under half of them, and the cause for the rest is not known. V, J and clone size are taken as reported in that table, and D and trimming were inferred from the DNA itself. Counted in this sample were roughly 150,000 clones; about three fifths of them appeared once. The ten top clones hold less than 5% of the sample.

As encoded in the germline V gene (reference sequence), CDR1 is LNHNV while CDR2 is YYDKDF. Between the V and J ends, shortened by 5 bases and 2 bases respectively, the junction contains 13 bases. The CDR3 has 16 amino acids, counting the end cysteine and phenylalanine. The read is trimmed to its CDR3 DNA, 48 bases read in frame from base 1. PBMCs were separated by density centrifugation and stained for CD3, CD4 and CD8, after which CD4+ and CD8+ T cells were sorted on a FACSAria. Scalp biopsies and blood samples were obtained from unaffected controls. About this clone itself: Which antigen it targets is not known. Base qualities are not at hand, and no much larger clone is one base apart.

What the study reported, not specific to this receptor: Compared with normal scalp, lesional scalp, particularly in alopecia totalis/universalis, had higher clonality and more expanded CD8+ clones, which suggests antigenic drive. Compared with mice, TCR sequences shared between patients were less clear, possibly partly because of HLA diversity across the patient population. Unlike mouse skin, which is dominated by gammadelta T cells, normal human skin has resident alphabeta T cells that are also sequenced, and this complicates analysis of the scalp TCR repertoire.

This clonotype originated in a human donor in good health. Sequenced input: CD4+ T cells sorted from blood. The chain was built from TRBV15 and TRBJ2-6; TRBD1 is perhaps the D gene, given 7 matching bases. The bases are TGTGCCACCAGCCCCAGGGGGGATCCTGGGGCCAACGTCCTGACTTTC. The resulting protein is CATSPRGDPGANVLTF.